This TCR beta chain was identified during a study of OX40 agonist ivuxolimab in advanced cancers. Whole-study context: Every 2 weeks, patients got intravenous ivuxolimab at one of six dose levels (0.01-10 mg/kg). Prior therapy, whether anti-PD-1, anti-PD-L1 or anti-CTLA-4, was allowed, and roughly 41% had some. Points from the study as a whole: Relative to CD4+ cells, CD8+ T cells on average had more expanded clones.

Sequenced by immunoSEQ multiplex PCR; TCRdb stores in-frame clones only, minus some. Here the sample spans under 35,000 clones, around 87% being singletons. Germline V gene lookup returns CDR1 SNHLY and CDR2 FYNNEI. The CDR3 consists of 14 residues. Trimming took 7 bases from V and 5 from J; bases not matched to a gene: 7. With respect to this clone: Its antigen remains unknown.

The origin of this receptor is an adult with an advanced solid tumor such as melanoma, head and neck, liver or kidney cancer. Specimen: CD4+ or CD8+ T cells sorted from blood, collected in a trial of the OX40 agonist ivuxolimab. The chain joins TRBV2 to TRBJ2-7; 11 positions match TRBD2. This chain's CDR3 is CASKAGLAVDEQYF. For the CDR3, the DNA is TGTGCCAGCAAGGCGGGACTAGCGGTCGACGAGCAGTACTTC.